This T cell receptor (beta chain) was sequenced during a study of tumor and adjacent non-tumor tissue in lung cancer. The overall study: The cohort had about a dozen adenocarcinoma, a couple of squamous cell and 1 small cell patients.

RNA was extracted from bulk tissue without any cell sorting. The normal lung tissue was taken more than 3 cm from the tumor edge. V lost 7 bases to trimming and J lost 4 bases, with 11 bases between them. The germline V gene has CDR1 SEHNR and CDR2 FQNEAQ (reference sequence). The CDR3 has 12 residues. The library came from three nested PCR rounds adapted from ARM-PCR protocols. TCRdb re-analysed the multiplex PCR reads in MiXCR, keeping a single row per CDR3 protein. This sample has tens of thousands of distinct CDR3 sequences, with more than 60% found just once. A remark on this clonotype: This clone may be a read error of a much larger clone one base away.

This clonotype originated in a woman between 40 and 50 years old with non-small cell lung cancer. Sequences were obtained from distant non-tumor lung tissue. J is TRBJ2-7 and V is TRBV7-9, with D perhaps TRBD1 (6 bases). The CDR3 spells CASNPQGYEQYF. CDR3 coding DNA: TGTGCCAGCAACCCACAGGGATACGAGCAGTACTTC. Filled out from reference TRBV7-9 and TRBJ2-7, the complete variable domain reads DTGVSQNPRHKITKRGQNVTFRCDPISEHNRLYWYRQTLGQGPEFLTYFQNEAQLEKSRLLSDRFSAERPKGSFSTLEIQRTEQGDSAMYLCASNPQGYEQYFGPGTRLTVT.